Presented here are 16 T cell receptor beta chains from one specimen sequenced in a study of cytomegalovirus exposure and HLA in healthy donors. The PCR contained 60 Vbeta and 13 Jbeta primers. Data came from immunoSEQ multiplex PCR; TCRdb stores just in-frame clones and leaves some out. Here the sample spans roughly 120,000 clones, over 8.5% being singletons. What was sequenced was PBMCs. These receptors came from a woman aged 40 to 50 in good health and CMV-seropositive.

This clone was seen more than once but under ten times. Other DNA sequences in this sample translate to the same CDR3. V usage is TRBV30 and J usage is TRBJ1-2; TRBD1 might be the D (6 bases). Germline CDR1 and CDR2: GTSNPN and SVGIG (reference sequence). The CDR3 has 11 residues. Between the trimmed V and J ends, which lost 5 bases and 4 bases, there was a span of 8 bases. CDR3 sequence reads: CAWGQSYGYTF. In DNA, the CDR3 is TGTGCCTGGGGACAGAGCTATGGCTACACCTTC.

The chain is built from TRBV18 and TRBJ2-7; TRBD1 matches 8 bases. Germline trimming cut 3 bases from V and 6 bases from J; bases unmatched to any gene: 10. CDR3 length equals 15 residues. The germline V gene encodes CDR1 KGHSH and CDR2 LQKENI. The DNA for the CDR3 is TGTGCCAGCTCACCGGTCCGAGGACAGGGAGCCGAGCAGTACTTC. It is translated as CASSPVRGQGAEQYF.

There are a few counts of this clone. The chain's CDR3 is CASSFGTGENSPLHF. CDR3 DNA: TGTGCCAGCAGCTTCGGGACAGGGGAAAATTCACCCCTCCACTTT. The chain uses TRBV7-2 and TRBJ1-6, with TRBD1 identical over 10 bases. This CDR3 comprises 15 residues. V lost 3 bases, J lost 7 bases, and 3 bases stayed unmatched. Germline loops: CDR1 SGHTA, CDR2 FQGNSA.

The chain couples TRBV7-6 to TRBJ2-7; 8 bases align to TRBD1. The J segment lost 5 bases and the V segment lost 5 bases, leaving 11 bases of the junction unmatched. Germline V gene lookup returns CDR1 SGHVS and CDR2 FNYEAQ. There are 15 residues in the CDR3. CDR3 loop: CASSPTGGFLDEQYF. The CDR3, as DNA: TGTGCCAGCAGCCCCACAGGGGGTTTTCTCGACGAGCAGTACTTC.

This chain links TRBV7-9 with TRBJ2-1; TRBD1 aligns across 9 bases. In germline, CDR1 is SEHNR, CDR2 FQNEAQ (reference sequence). The CDR3 sequence is 15 residues long. Trimming took 5 bases from V and 5 from J; bases not matched to a gene: 7. The CDR3, as DNA: TGTGCCAGCAGCACTTGGGACAGGGACCACAATGAGCAGTTCTTC. Residues: CASSTWDRDHNEQFF. Combining the CDR3 with reference TRBV7-9 and TRBJ2-1 gives the whole variable domain DTGVSQNPRHKITKRGQNVTFRCDPISEHNRLYWYRQTLGQGPEFLTYFQNEAQLEKSRLLSDRFSAERPKGSFSTLEIQRTEQGDSAMYLCASSTWDRDHNEQFFGPGTRLTVL.

In regard to this clone: The sample contains more than one DNA sequence encoding this CDR3. CDR3: CASSPPGQVAFF. The DNA for the CDR3 is TGTGCCAGCAGTCCACCGGGACAGGTAGCTTTCTTT. The chain recombines TRBV6-5 with TRBJ1-1; the match to TRBD1 covers 8 bases. V lost 5 bases, J lost 10 bases, and 6 bases stayed unmatched. This CDR3 has 12 residues. The germline CDR1 and CDR2 sequences are MNHEY and SVGAGI.

The V and J genes are TRBV11-3 and TRBJ2-3; D is ambiguous. V lost 2 bases and J lost 3, with 6 bases in between. This CDR3 comprises 13 residues. Germline V lookup: CDR1 SGHNT, CDR2 YENEEA. CDR3 coding DNA: TGTGCCAGCAGCTTAAGGCGGACAGATACGCAGTATTTT. Protein product: CASSLRRTDTQYF.

The J gene is TRBJ1-4, the V gene TRBV9; 9 positions match TRBD1. The CDR3 consists of 14 residues. Germline V gene data show CDR1 as SGDLS and CDR2 as YYNGEE. Trimming at V came to 1 base and at J to 8 bases, leaving 3 bases not matched to a gene. The CDR3, as DNA: TGTGCCAGCAGCGTAACAGGGGGCAGGGAAAAACTGTTTTTT. The encoded protein is CASSVTGGREKLFF.

The table lists this clone with a few counts. The V and J genes are TRBV28 and TRBJ2-1; D uncertain. V lost 6 bases, J lost 5 bases, and 14 bases lay in between. CDR3 size: 14 residues. Looked up from germline, CDR1 is MDHEN and CDR2 is SYDVKM. The CDR3 sequence: CASSLGPSHNEQFF. In nucleotides, the CDR3 is TGTGCCAGCAGCCTTGGGCCAAGTCACAATGAGCAGTTCTTC.

The chain recombines TRBV7-6 with TRBJ1-5; possibly TRBD1 for D (5 bases). Germline V gives CDR1 SGHVS, CDR2 FNYEAQ. The CDR3 consists of 13 residues. Trimming removed 1 base from V and 6 bases from J, with 7 bases in between. CDR3: CASSLGTTQPQHF. The CDR3 nucleotides are TGTGCCAGCAGCTTAGGGACAACTCAGCCCCAGCATTTT.

The chain carries TRBV14 and TRBJ2-7; D is perhaps TRBD1 (6 bases). Trimming left V 0 bases short and J 5 bases short, with 14 bases between. This CDR3 has 15 amino acids. Germline values: CDR1 SGHDN, CDR2 FVKESK. The CDR3 loop reads CASSQEQGIGNEQYF. In DNA form, the CDR3 reads TGTGCCAGCAGCCAAGAACAGGGCATAGGAAACGAGCAGTACTTC.

This chain joins TRBV28 and TRBJ1-2, with a tentative D call TRBD1 (6 bases). CDR3 length: 15 amino acids. Germline CDR1 reads MDHEN; CDR2 reads SYDVKM. The V end was cut by 7 bases, the J end by 8 bases, with 23 bases between. The DNA for the CDR3 is TGTGCCAGCATCCCCGGGGGGACAAACACCTGGGGCTACACCTTC. Translated: CASIPGGTNTWGYTF.

This clone has more than one count but fewer than ten. Distinct nucleotide sequences in the sample also encode this CDR3. This sequence joins TRBV4-2 and TRBJ1-2; 8 bases agree with TRBD1. Germline V CDR1 and CDR2: LGHNA, YNFKEQ. J was trimmed by 5 bases and V by 0 bases; bases with no gene match: 5. CDR3 length equals 15 residues. The CDR3 coding sequence is TGTGCCAGCAGCCAAGAAGGACAGGGAAGGTATGGCTACACCTTC. It codes for CASSQEGQGRYGYTF.

This clone was counted between two and nine times. V gene TRBV6-5 combines with J gene TRBJ2-7; TRBD1 aligns across 8 bases. V was pared by 6 bases and J by 9 bases, with 10 bases of the junction left unmatched. This CDR3 has 13 residues. Germline V lookup: CDR1 MNHEY, CDR2 SVGAGI. CDR3 residues: CASSMDRAWAQYF. CDR3 nucleotide sequence: TGTGCCAGCAGCATGGACAGGGCGTGGGCGCAGTACTTC.

This clone has more than one count but fewer than ten. The V call is TRBV6-5, the J call TRBJ1-3; D is uncertain. With 5 bases removed from V and 0 bases from J, the gap between germline ends came to 8 bases. Germline V gene data show CDR1 as MNHEY and CDR2 as SVGAGI. The CDR3 runs 14 residues. In nucleotides, the CDR3 is TGTGCCAGCAGTCGTTATAGCTCTGGAAACACCATATATTTT. Encoded protein: CASSRYSSGNTIYF.

The rearrangement joins TRBV4-1 to TRBJ2-7; 8 nucleotides align to TRBD2. Germline V CDR1 and CDR2: MGHRA, YSYEKL. The CDR3 has 14 amino acids. After removal of 4 bases from V and 6 bases from J, the junction contained 8 bases not matched to a gene. The CDR3 coding sequence is TGCGCCAGCAGCCTGCTAGCGGGTATGTCCGAGCAGTACTTC. Protein sequence: CASSLLAGMSEQYF.